The clone carrying this T cell receptor beta chain was picked up one time. The CDR3 is 17 residues long. After removal of 1 base from V and 3 bases from J, the junction contained 7 bases not matched to a gene. Looked up from germline, CDR1 is MGHRA and CDR2 is YSYEKL. The source of the sample is a study of blood T cell repertoires in COVID-19. As for the study in general: Sources were T cells, B-cell-depleted T cells, or PBMCs; the material itself was cDNA or gDNA.

The repertoire was sequenced with immunoSEQ multiplex PCR; TCRdb's copy has only in-frame clones and lacks some. In the table there are approximately 300,000 clones, around 86% of which are singletons. The sequencing sample was made of PBMCs or T cells enriched from blood (not recorded which). The TCR was taken from a man aged 55-75 years who had recovered from COVID-19. The chain couples TRBV4-1 to TRBJ2-1; TRBD2 aligns across 9 bases. This CDR3 is CASSQVPSGTVYNEQFF. CDR3 nucleotide sequence: TGCGCCAGCAGCCAAGTCCCTAGCGGGACGGTCTACAATGAGCAGTTCTTC.